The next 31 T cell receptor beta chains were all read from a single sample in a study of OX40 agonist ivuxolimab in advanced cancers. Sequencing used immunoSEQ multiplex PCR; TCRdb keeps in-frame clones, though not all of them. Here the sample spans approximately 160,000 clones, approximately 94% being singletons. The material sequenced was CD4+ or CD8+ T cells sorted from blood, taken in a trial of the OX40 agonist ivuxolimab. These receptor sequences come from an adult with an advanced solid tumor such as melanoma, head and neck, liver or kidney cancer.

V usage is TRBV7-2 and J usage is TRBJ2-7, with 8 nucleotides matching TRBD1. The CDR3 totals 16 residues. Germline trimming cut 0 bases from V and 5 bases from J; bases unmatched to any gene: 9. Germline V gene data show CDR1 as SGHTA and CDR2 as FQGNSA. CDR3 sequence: CASSLATGEIYHEQYF. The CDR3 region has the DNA TGTGCCAGCAGCTTAGCGACAGGGGAAATTTACCACGAGCAGTACTTC. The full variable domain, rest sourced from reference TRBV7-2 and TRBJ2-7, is GAGVSQSPSNKVTEKGKDVELRCDPISGHTALYWYRQSLGQGLEFLIYFQGNSAPDKSGLPSDRFSAERTGGSVSTLTIQRTQQEDSAVYLCASSLATGEIYHEQYFGPGTRLTVT.

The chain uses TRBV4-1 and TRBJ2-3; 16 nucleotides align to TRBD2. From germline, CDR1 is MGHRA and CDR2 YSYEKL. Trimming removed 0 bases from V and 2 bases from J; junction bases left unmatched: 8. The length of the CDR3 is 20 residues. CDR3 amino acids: CASSQDKGLAGGRNTDTQYF. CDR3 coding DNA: TGCGCCAGCAGCCAAGATAAGGGACTAGCGGGGGGGCGGAACACAGATACGCAGTATTTT.

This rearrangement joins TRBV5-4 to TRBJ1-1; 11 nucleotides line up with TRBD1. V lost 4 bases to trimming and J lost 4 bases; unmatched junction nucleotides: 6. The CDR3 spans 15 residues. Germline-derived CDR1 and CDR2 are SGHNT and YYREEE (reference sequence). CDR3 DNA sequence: TGTGCCAGCAGCCCGGGACAGGGGGAGACCACTGAAGCTTTCTTT. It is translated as CASSPGQGETTEAFF.

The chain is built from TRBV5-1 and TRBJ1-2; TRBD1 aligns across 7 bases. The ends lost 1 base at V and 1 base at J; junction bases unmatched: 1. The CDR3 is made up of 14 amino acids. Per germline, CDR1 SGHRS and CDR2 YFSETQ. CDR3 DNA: TGCGCCAGCAGCTTGCAGGGGGTTAACTATGGCTACACCTTC. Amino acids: CASSLQGVNYGYTF.

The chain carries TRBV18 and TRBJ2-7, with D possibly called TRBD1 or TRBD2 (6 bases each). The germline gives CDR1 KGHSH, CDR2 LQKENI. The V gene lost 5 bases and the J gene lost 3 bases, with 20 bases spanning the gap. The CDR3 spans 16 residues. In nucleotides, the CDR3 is TGTGCCAGCTCAACAAACTCGGGGGCCGGGGGCTACGAGCAGTACTTC. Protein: CASSTNSGAGGYEQYF. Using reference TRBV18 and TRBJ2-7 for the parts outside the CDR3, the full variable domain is NAGVMQNPRHLVRRRGQEARLRCSPMKGHSHVYWYRQLPEEGLKFMVYLQKENIIDESGMPKERFSAEFPKEGPSILRIQQVVRGDSAAYFCASSTNSGAGGYEQYFGPGTRLTVT.

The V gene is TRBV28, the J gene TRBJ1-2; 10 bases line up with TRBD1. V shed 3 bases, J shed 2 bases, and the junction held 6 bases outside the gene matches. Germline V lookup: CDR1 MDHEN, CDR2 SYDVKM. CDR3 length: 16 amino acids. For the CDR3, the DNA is TGTGCCAGCAGTTTTCTGCGGGACAGGGGCAACTATGGCTACACCTTC. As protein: CASSFLRDRGNYGYTF.

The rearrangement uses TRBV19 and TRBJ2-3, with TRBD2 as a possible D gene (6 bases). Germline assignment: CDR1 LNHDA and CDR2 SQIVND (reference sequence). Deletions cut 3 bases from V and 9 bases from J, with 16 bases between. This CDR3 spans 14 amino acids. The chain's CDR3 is CASSMVPGGGTQYF. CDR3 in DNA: TGTGCCAGTAGTATGGTCCCCGGCGGAGGGACGCAGTATTTT.

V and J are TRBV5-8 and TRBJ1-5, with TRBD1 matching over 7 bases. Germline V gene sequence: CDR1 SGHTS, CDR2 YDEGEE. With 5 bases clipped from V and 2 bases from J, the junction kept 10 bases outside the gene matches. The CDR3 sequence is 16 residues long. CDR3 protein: CASSSSTGIGNQPQHF. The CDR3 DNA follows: TGTGCCAGCAGTTCGTCGACAGGGATCGGCAATCAGCCCCAGCATTTT.

CDR3 loop: CASTMGQVHQPQHF. CDR3 coding DNA: TGTGCCAGCACGATGGGACAGGTTCATCAGCCCCAGCATTTT. The gene calls are TRBV2 and TRBJ1-5, with 8 bases aligning to TRBD1. The CDR3 runs to 14 residues. The junction had 7 bases not matched to a gene; V was cut back by 7 bases and J by 5 bases. Germline assignment: CDR1 SNHLY and CDR2 FYNNEI. The full variable domain, completed using reference TRBV2 and TRBJ1-5, is EPEVTQTPSHQVTQMGQEVILRCVPISNHLYFYWYRQILGQKVEFLVSFYNNEISEKSEIFDDQFSVERPDGSNFTLKIRSTKLEDSAMYFCASTMGQVHQPQHFGDGTRLSIL.

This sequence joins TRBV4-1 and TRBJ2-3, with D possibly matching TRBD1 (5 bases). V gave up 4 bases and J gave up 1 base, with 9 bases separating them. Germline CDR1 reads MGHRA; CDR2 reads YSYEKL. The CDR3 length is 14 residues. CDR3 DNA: TGCGCCAGCAGCCCACAGGTGGGCACAGATACGCAGTATTTT. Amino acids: CASSPQVGTDTQYF.

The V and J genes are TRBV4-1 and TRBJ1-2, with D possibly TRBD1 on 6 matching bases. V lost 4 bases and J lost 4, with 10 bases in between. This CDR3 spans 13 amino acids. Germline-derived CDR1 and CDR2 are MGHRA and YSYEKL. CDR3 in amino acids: CASSPRGGYGYTF. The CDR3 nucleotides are TGCGCCAGCAGCCCCCGAGGGGGCTATGGCTACACCTTC.

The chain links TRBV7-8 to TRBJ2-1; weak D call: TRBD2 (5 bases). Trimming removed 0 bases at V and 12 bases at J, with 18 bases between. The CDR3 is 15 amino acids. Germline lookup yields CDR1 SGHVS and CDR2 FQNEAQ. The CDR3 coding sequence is TGTGCCAGCAGCTTAGCGTCCTACTCGCCAGGAGGGCAGTTCTTC. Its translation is CASSLASYSPGGQFF.

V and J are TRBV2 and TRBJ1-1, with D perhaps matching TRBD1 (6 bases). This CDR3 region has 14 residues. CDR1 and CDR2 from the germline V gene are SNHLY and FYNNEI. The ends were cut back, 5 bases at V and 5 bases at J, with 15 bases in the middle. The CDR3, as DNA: TGTGCCAGCAGTTTCGACAGGCCACGGACTGAAGCTTTCTTT. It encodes CASSFDRPRTEAFF.

In DNA, the CDR3 is TGTGCCAGTGGCGGGGGCTACACCTTC. As protein: CASGGGYTF. V gene TRBV19 combines with J gene TRBJ1-2; D is unresolved. This CDR3 region has 9 residues. V gave up 8 bases and J gave up 8 bases, with 6 bases separating them. CDR1 is LNHDA, CDR2 SQIVND, per germline (reference sequence).

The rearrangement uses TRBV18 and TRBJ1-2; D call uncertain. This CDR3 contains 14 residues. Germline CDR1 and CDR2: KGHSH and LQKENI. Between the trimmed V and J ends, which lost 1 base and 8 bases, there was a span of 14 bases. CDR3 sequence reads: CASSPRGQEAGYTF. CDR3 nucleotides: TGTGCCAGCTCACCACGCGGGCAGGAGGCGGGCTACACCTTC.

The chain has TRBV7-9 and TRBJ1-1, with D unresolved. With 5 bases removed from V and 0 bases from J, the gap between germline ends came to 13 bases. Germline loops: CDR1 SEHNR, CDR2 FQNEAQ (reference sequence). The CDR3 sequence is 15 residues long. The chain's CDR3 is CASSPPGLLNTEAFF. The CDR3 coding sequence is TGTGCCAGCAGCCCCCCCGGTTTATTGAACACTGAAGCTTTCTTT.

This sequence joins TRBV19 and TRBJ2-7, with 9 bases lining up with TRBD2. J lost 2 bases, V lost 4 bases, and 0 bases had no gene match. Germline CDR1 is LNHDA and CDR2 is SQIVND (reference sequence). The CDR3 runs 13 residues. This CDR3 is CASSRTSAYEQYF. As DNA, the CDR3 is TGTGCCAGTAGTAGGACTAGCGCCTACGAGCAGTACTTC.

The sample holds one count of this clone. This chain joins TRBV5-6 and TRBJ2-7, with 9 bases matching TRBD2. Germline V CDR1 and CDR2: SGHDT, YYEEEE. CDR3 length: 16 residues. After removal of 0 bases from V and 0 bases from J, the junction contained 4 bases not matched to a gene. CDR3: CASSLDASGVSYEQYF. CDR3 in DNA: TGTGCCAGCAGCTTGGATGCTAGCGGGGTCTCCTACGAGCAGTACTTC.

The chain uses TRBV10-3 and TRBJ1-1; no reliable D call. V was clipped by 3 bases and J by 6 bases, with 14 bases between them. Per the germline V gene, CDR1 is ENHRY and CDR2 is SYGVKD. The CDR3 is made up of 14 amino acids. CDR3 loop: CAISDGPQVSEAFF. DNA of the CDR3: TGTGCCATCAGTGACGGCCCCCAGGTCTCTGAAGCTTTCTTT.

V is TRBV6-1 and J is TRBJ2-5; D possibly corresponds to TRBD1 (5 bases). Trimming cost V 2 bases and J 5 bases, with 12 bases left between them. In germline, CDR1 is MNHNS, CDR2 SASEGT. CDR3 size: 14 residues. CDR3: CASSESQGLETQYF. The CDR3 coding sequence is TGTGCCAGCAGTGAAAGTCAGGGTTTGGAGACCCAGTACTTC.

As DNA, the CDR3 is TGTGCCAGCAGCCGGACAGGGGGGGGCTATGGCTACACCTTC. Residues: CASSRTGGGYGYTF. The chain joins TRBV7-2 to TRBJ1-2; 10 nucleotides align to TRBD1. The germline V gene encodes CDR1 SGHTA and CDR2 FQGNSA. This CDR3 has 14 residues. V lost 5 bases and J lost 4; bases outside the gene matches: 4.

The chain's CDR3 is CASSLAASGGPLTGELFF. The CDR3 coding sequence is TGTGCCAGCAGCTTAGCGGCTAGCGGGGGGCCTCTCACCGGGGAGCTGTTTTTT. The chain is built from TRBV7-6 and TRBJ2-2; 11 nucleotides line up with TRBD2. Germline-derived CDR1 and CDR2 are SGHVS and FNYEAQ. V dropped 0 bases and J dropped 4; count of bases not matched to a gene: 7. This CDR3 spans 18 amino acids.

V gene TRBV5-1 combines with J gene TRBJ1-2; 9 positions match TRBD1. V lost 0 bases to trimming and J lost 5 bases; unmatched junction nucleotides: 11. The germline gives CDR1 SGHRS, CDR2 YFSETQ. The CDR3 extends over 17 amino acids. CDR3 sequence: CASSLGATGTGFYGYTF. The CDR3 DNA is TGCGCCAGCAGCTTGGGGGCAACCGGGACAGGGTTTTATGGCTACACCTTC. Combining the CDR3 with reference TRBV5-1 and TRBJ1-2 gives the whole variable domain KAGVTQTPRYLIKTRGQQVTLSCSPISGHRSVSWYQQTPGQGLQFLFEYFSETQRNKGNFPGRFSGRQFSNSRSEMNVSTLELGDSALYLCASSLGATGTGFYGYTFGSGTRLTVV.

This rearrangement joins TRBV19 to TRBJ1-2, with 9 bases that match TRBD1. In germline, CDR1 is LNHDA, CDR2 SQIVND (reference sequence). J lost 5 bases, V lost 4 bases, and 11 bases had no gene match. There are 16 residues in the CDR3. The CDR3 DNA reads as TGTGCCAGTAGTACCGGAATACGACAGGGGGATTATGGCTACACCTTC. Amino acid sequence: CASSTGIRQGDYGYTF.

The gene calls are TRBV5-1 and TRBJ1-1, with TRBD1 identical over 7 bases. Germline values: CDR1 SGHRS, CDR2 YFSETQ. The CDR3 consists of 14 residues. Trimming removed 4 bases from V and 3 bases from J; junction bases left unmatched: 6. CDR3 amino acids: CASSPQGPYTEAFF. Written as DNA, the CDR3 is TGCGCCAGCAGCCCACAGGGGCCATACACTGAAGCTTTCTTT.

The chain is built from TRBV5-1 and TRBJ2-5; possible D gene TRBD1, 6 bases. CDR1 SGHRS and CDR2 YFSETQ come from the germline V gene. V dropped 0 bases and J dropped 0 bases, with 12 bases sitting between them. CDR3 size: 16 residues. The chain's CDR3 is CASSLGGTQNQETQYF. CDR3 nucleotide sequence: TGCGCCAGCAGCTTGGGAGGGACACAGAACCAAGAGACCCAGTACTTC.

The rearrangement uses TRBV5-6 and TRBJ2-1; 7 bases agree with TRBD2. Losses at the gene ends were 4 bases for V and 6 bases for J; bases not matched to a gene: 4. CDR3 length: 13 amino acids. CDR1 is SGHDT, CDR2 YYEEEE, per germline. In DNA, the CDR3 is TGTGCCAGCAGCCCGGGACTAACCAATGAGCAGTTCTTC. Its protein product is CASSPGLTNEQFF.

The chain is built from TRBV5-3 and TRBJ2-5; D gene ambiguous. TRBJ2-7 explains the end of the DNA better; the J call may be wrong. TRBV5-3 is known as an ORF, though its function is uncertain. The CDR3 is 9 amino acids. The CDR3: CAYWYEQYF. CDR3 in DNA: TGTGCCTATTGGTACGAGCAGTACTTC.

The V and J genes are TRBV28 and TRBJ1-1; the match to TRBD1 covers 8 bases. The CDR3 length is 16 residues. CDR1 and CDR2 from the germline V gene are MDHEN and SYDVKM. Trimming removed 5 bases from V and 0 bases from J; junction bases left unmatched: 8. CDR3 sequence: CASSPLSGGLNTEAFF. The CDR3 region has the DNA TGTGCCAGCAGTCCACTCTCAGGGGGCCTGAACACTGAAGCTTTCTTT.

The CDR3 DNA is TGTGCCAGCAGTTATCGAGGAAATACGCAGTATTTT. This sequence encodes CASSYRGNTQYF. J is TRBJ2-3 and V is TRBV6-5, with D unclear. V lost 3 bases to trimming and J lost 7 bases, with 8 bases between them. Looked up from germline, CDR1 is MNHEY and CDR2 is SVGAGI. The CDR3 runs 12 residues.

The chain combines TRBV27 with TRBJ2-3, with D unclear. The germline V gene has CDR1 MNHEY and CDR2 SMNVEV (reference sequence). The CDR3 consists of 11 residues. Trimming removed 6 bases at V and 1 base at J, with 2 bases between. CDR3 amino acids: CASRGTDTQYF. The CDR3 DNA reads TGTGCCAGCAGGGGCACAGATACGCAGTATTTT.